A few counts support the clone carrying this T cell receptor beta chain. This CDR3 has 16 amino acids. Germline V gene lookup returns CDR1 LNHNV and CDR2 YYDKDF (reference sequence). The V end was cut by 0 bases, the J end by 3 bases, with 14 bases between. Authors' processing steps: Nucleated cell counts were estimated from reference gene primer amplification. The assay was immunoSEQ multiplex PCR, and TCRdb's table has in-frame clones only and misses some. V and J calls plus clone size are reproduced from that table; the DNA served to infer D and trimming. The data hold approximately 83,000 clones, with about four fifths observed a single time. The data derive from a study of blood T cell repertoires in COVID-19.

The source is a woman older than 75 with acute or convalescent COVID-19. The rearrangement links TRBV15 to TRBJ1-2; D is undetermined. Sequences were obtained from peripheral blood. CDR3 DNA: TGTGCCACCAGCAGAGATCCGCGTTACCGGGACTATGGCTACACCTTC. Translation gives CATSRDPRYRDYGYTF.